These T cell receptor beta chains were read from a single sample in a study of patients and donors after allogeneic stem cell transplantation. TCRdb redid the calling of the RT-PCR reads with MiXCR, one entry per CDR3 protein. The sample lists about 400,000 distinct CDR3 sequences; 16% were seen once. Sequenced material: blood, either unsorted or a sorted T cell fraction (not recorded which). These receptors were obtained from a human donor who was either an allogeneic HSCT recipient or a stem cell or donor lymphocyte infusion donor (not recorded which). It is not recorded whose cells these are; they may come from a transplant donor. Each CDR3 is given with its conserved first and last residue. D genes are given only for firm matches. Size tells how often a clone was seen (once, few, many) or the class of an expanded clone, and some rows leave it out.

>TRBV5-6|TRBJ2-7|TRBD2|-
CASSKGLIEAGEQYF
TGTGCCAGCAGCAAGGGACTTATAGAAGCGGGGGAGCAGTACTTC
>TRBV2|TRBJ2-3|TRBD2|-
CASSSLGLAGGPGGTDTQYF
TGTGCCAGCAGTTCCTTGGGACTAGCGGGGGGCCCCGGGGGCACAGATACGCAGTATTTT
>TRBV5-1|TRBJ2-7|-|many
CASSLPALEQYF
TGCGCCAGCAGCTTGCCAGCCCTCGAGCAGTACTTC
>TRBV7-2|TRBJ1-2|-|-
CASSGGGRSYGYTF
TGTGCCAGCAGCGGGGGGGGCCGGAGCTATGGCTACACCTTC
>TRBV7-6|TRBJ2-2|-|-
CASSLGGDRELFF
TGTGCCAGCAGCTTAGGAGGTGACAGGGAGCTGTTTTTT
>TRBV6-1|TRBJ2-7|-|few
CASSLRWGRSYEQYF
TGTGCCAGCAGCCTAAGGTGGGGGCGCTCCTACGAGCAGTACTTC
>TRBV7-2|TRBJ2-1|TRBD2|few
CASSLTSGGLLHEQFF
TGTGCCAGCAGCTTGACTAGCGGGGGGCTTTTACATGAGCAGTTCTTC
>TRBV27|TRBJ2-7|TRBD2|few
CASSNGGGVYEQYF
TGTGCCAGCAGCAACGGGGGGGGGGTCTACGAGCAGTACTTC
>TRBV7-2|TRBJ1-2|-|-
CASSLVGDNYGYTF
TGTGCCAGCAGCTTAGTGGGAGATAACTATGGCTACACCTTC
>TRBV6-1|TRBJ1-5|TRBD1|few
CASSEDRVGQPQHF
TGTGCCAGCAGTGAGGACAGGGTGGGTCAGCCCCAGCATTTT
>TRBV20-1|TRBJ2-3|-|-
CSAPKARNFADTQYF
TGCAGTGCCCCGAAGGCTAGAAATTTCGCAGATACGCAGTATTTT
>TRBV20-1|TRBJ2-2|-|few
CSASSGLNTGELFF
TGCAGTGCTAGTTCGGGACTTAACACCGGGGAGCTGTTTTTT
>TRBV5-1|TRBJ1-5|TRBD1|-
CASRPGTGTYQPHHF
TGCGCCAGCAGACCCGGGACAGGGACATATCAGCCCCACCATTTT
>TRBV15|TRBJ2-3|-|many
CATSRDPRRPSTDTQYF
TGTGCCACCAGCAGAGATCCCAGGAGACCTAGCACAGATACGCAGTATTTT
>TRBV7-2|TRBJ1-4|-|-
CASSRTGRRNEKLFF
TGTGCCAGCAGCCGTACGGGACGTCGCAATGAAAAACTGTTTTTT
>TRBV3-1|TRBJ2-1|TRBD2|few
CASSPALGLARVNEQFF
TGTGCCAGCAGCCCCGCCTTAGGACTAGCGAGAGTCAATGAGCAGTTCTTC
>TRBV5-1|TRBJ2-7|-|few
CASSFQGYEQYF
TGTGCCAGCAGCTTCCAGGGCTACGAGCAGTACTTC
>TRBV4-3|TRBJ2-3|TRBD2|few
CASSQDRRGADTQYF
TGCGCCAGCAGCCAAGATAGACGGGGGGCAGATACGCAGTATTTT
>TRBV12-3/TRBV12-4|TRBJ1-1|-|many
CASSWGGTEAFF
TGTGCCAGCAGCTGGGGGGGCACTGAAGCTTTCTTT
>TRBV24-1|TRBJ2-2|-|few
CATSDSPTGELFF
TGTGCCACCAGTGATTCTCCAACCGGGGAGCTGTTTTTT